This T cell receptor beta chain was captured by sequencing in a study of control samples from healthy donors and cancer patients. Per the germline V gene, CDR1 is SGHNT and CDR2 is YYREEE (reference sequence). Unmatched junction bases numbered 0, after V lost 2 bases and J lost 0 bases. The CDR3 contains 15 residues. TCRdb's table, derived via immunoSEQ multiplex PCR, lists solely in-frame clones and lacks some. The profile shows about 95,000 clones, around 89% of them singletons. The clonotype originates from an older woman in good health. This sequence joins TRBV5-4 and TRBJ2-3; TRBD2 agrees at 10 bases. The source material was blood. CDR3 sequence (DNA): TGTGCCAGCAGCTTACTAGCGGGAAGCACAGATACGCAGTATTTT. Its protein product is CASSLLAGSTDTQYF.